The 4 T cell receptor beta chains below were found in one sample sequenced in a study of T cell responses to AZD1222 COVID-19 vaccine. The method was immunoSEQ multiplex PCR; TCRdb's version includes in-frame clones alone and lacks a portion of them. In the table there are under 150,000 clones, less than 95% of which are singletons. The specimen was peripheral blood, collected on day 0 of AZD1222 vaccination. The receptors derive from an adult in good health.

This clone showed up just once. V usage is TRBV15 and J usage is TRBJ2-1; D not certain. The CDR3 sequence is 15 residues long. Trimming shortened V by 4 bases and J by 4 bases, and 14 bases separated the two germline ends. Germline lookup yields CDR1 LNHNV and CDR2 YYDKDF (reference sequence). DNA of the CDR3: TGTGCCACCAGCACCGACCCCGACTCGTACAATGAGCAGTTCTTC. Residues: CATSTDPDSYNEQFF. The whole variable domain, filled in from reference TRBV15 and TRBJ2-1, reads DAMVIQNPRYQVTQFGKPVTLSCSQTLNHNVMYWYQQKSSQAPKLLFHYYDKDFNNEADTPDNFQSRRPNTSFCFLDIRSPGLGDTAMYLCATSTDPDSYNEQFFGPGTRLTVL.

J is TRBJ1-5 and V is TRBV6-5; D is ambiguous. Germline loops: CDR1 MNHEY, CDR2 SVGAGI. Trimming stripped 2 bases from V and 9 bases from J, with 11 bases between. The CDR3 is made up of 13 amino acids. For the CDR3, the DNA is TGTGCCAGCAGTTACAGTACTTTTGGGCCCCAGCATTTT. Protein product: CASSYSTFGPQHF.

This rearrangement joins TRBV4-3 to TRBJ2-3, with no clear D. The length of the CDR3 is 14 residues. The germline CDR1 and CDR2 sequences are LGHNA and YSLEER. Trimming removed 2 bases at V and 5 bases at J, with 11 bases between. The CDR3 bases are TGCGCCAGCAGCCAACGGGCCGATCGAGATACGCAGTATTTT. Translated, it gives CASSQRADRDTQYF.

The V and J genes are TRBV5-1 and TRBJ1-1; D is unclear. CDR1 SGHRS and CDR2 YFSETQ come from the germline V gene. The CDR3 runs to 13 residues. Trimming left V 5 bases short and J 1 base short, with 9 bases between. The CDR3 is CASRINKNTEAFF. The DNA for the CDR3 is TGCGCCAGCAGAATTAATAAGAACACTGAAGCTTTCTTT. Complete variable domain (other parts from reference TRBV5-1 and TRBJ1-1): KAGVTQTPRYLIKTRGQQVTLSCSPISGHRSVSWYQQTPGQGLQFLFEYFSETQRNKGNFPGRFSGRQFSNSRSEMNVSTLELGDSALYLCASRINKNTEAFFGQGTRLTVV.